These T cell receptor beta chains were read from a single sample in a study of regulatory T cells in long-lasting Graves disease. Each CDR3 protein is one row after TCRdb ran MiXCR on the multiplex PCR reads. This table holds over 500,000 distinct CDR3 sequences, roughly a sixth found once. A further study also used this sample, focusing on T cells in Graves' hyperthyroidism and ophthalmopathy.

This specimen was peripheral blood mononuclear cells (PBMCs), taken at new diagnosis, from a patient treated with antithyroid drugs. The source of these receptors is a man younger than 35 with Graves disease. Both conserved end residues are part of each CDR3. Fields, in order: clone size, J gene, V gene, D gene, CDR3 DNA, CDR3 protein. D genes are given only for firm matches. Part of the rows lack a size; the others show once, few, many or a class for expanded clones.

clone_size: -
j_call: TRBJ2-1
v_call: TRBV9
d_call: TRBD2
cdr3_nt: TGTGCCAGCAGCGCTGCTAGCGGGAGTTTCAATGAGCAGTTCTTC
cdr3_aa: CASSAASGSFNEQFF

clone_size: many
j_call: TRBJ2-7
v_call: TRBV20-1
d_call: -
cdr3_nt: TGCAGTGCCTGGGGTAGCGGCTACGAGCAGTACTTC
cdr3_aa: CSAWGSGYEQYF

clone_size: many
j_call: TRBJ2-1
v_call: TRBV7-2
d_call: TRBD2
cdr3_nt: TGTGCCAGCACCGCGGGAGGGTCCTACAATGAGCAGTTCTTC
cdr3_aa: CASTAGGSYNEQFF

clone_size: -
j_call: TRBJ2-7
v_call: TRBV5-1
d_call: -
cdr3_nt: TGCGCCAGCAGTATTCACCCATCGTACGAGCAGTACTTC
cdr3_aa: CASSIHPSYEQYF

clone_size: many
j_call: TRBJ1-5
v_call: TRBV18
d_call: -
cdr3_nt: TGTGCCAGCTCACCACCCGGTTTAGAGCCCCAGCATTTT
cdr3_aa: CASSPPGLEPQHF

clone_size: many
j_call: TRBJ2-7
v_call: TRBV29-1
d_call: -
cdr3_nt: TGCAGCGTTCAATCACAAGTCTACGAGCAGTACTTC
cdr3_aa: CSVQSQVYEQYF

clone_size: -
j_call: TRBJ1-4
v_call: TRBV9
d_call: -
cdr3_nt: TGTGCCAGCAGCGGTGCCGTTACTAATGAAAAACTGTTTTTT
cdr3_aa: CASSGAVTNEKLFF

clone_size: -
j_call: TRBJ2-2
v_call: TRBV5-1
d_call: -
cdr3_nt: TGCGCCAGCAGCTTGAACCCAGGCCCCGGGGAGCTGTTTTTT
cdr3_aa: CASSLNPGPGELFF

clone_size: many
j_call: TRBJ1-1
v_call: TRBV20-1
d_call: -
cdr3_nt: TGCAGTGCTAGAGATAGGAGTTCAGCTTTCTTT
cdr3_aa: CSARDRSSAFF

clone_size: many
j_call: TRBJ1-2
v_call: TRBV2
d_call: TRBD1
cdr3_nt: TGTGCCAGCTCCCGACAGGGTCTCGACTATGGCTACACCTTC
cdr3_aa: CASSRQGLDYGYTF

clone_size: many
j_call: TRBJ2-7
v_call: TRBV2
d_call: TRBD2
cdr3_nt: TGTGCCAGCAGTGAAGGTGCTAGCGGATACTACGAGCAGTACTTC
cdr3_aa: CASSEGASGYYEQYF

clone_size: -
j_call: TRBJ2-7
v_call: TRBV28
d_call: -
cdr3_nt: TGTGCCACCGCGGACGTACGCCGCTACGAGCAGTACTTC
cdr3_aa: CATADVRRYEQYF

clone_size: few
j_call: TRBJ1-5
v_call: TRBV20-1
d_call: -
cdr3_nt: TGCAGTGCTGTGAAAGGGGCGAGGAACAATCAGCCCCAGCATTTT
cdr3_aa: CSAVKGARNNQPQHF

clone_size: -
j_call: TRBJ2-1
v_call: TRBV6-1
d_call: TRBD2
cdr3_nt: TGTGCCAGCACCACGACTAGCGGGAGGCCCAATGAGCAGTTCTTC
cdr3_aa: CASTTTSGRPNEQFF

clone_size: -
j_call: TRBJ2-4
v_call: TRBV20-1
d_call: TRBD1
cdr3_nt: TGCAGTGCTGTACAGGGGGCGGACATTCAGTACTTC
cdr3_aa: CSAVQGADIQYF

clone_size: few
j_call: TRBJ2-2
v_call: TRBV5-1
d_call: -
cdr3_nt: TGCGCCAGCAGCTTGGGTGGGGCCTCCACCGGGGAGCTGTTTTTT
cdr3_aa: CASSLGGASTGELFF

clone_size: few
j_call: TRBJ1-1
v_call: TRBV14
d_call: -
cdr3_nt: TGTGCCAGCAGCCAAGATCACTACCAAGCTTTCTTT
cdr3_aa: CASSQDHYQAFF

clone_size: -
j_call: TRBJ1-3
v_call: TRBV12-3/TRBV12-4
d_call: -
cdr3_nt: TGTGCCAGCAGAAGGGACTTAGCGAACACCATATATTTT
cdr3_aa: CASRRDLANTIYF

clone_size: few
j_call: TRBJ2-1
v_call: TRBV4-1
d_call: -
cdr3_nt: TGTGCCAGCAGCCAAATTCGGCGGGACAATGAGCAGTTCTTC
cdr3_aa: CASSQIRRDNEQFF

clone_size: -
j_call: TRBJ2-7
v_call: TRBV28
d_call: TRBD2
cdr3_nt: TGTGCCAGCAGAGGGGGAGCGGGAGGAACCTACGAGCAGTACTTC
cdr3_aa: CASRGGAGGTYEQYF

clone_size: many
j_call: TRBJ2-5
v_call: TRBV18
d_call: -
cdr3_nt: TGTGCCAGCTCACCCGAGGTCGGGGAGACCCAGTACTTC
cdr3_aa: CASSPEVGETQYF

clone_size: many
j_call: TRBJ1-2
v_call: TRBV28
d_call: TRBD1
cdr3_nt: TGTGCCAGCAGTCCTGACAGGGGAGGTCGGGACTATGGCTACACCTTC
cdr3_aa: CASSPDRGGRDYGYTF

clone_size: -
j_call: TRBJ1-6
v_call: TRBV14
d_call: -
cdr3_nt: TGTGCCAGCAGCCACGGGAATAATTCACCCCTCCACTTT
cdr3_aa: CASSHGNNSPLHF

clone_size: many
j_call: TRBJ2-3
v_call: TRBV24-1
d_call: -
cdr3_nt: TGTGCCACCAGTGATTTGCCCGTTGGAAAGGGATACACAGATACGCAGTATTTT
cdr3_aa: CATSDLPVGKGYTDTQYF

clone_size: many
j_call: TRBJ1-6
v_call: TRBV3-1
d_call: -
cdr3_nt: TGTGCCAGCAGCCCGATCGACCGTGGGGCCCTCCACTTT
cdr3_aa: CASSPIDRGALHF

clone_size: few
j_call: TRBJ2-5
v_call: TRBV5-1
d_call: -
cdr3_nt: TGCGCCAGCAGCTTGAGTTGGCAAGAGACCCAGTACTTC
cdr3_aa: CASSLSWQETQYF

clone_size: -
j_call: TRBJ1-5
v_call: TRBV6-1
d_call: -
cdr3_nt: TGTGCCAGCAATAGACAGGCAAGCAATCAGCCCCAGCATTTT
cdr3_aa: CASNRQASNQPQHF

clone_size: many
j_call: TRBJ2-1
v_call: TRBV7-2
d_call: TRBD2
cdr3_nt: TGTGCCAGCAGCCCGACTAGCGGGAGGGGTGAGCAGTTCTTC
cdr3_aa: CASSPTSGRGEQFF

clone_size: few
j_call: TRBJ1-1
v_call: TRBV6-5
d_call: -
cdr3_nt: TGTGCCAGCAGTTTTTGGTCTTCGGAAAGCACTGAAGCTTTCTTT
cdr3_aa: CASSFWSSESTEAFF

clone_size: few
j_call: TRBJ1-4
v_call: TRBV28
d_call: TRBD1
cdr3_nt: TGTGCCAGCACCCTCCGGGACAGGGTTGAAAAACTGTTTTTT
cdr3_aa: CASTLRDRVEKLFF

clone_size: few
j_call: TRBJ1-2
v_call: TRBV5-1
d_call: TRBD1
cdr3_nt: TGCGCCAGCAGCCACGGACAGGTCCGACATCTAAGCACCTTC
cdr3_aa: CASSHGQVRHLSTF

clone_size: few
j_call: TRBJ1-1
v_call: TRBV5-1
d_call: -
cdr3_nt: TGCGCCAGCAGCTTTCAGGGACGGTCTGTCACTGAAGCTTTCTTT
cdr3_aa: CASSFQGRSVTEAFF

clone_size: -
j_call: TRBJ2-7
v_call: TRBV5-6
d_call: TRBD2
cdr3_nt: TGTGCCAGCAAAAGAGGACTAGCGGCGACCTACGAGCAGTACTTC
cdr3_aa: CASKRGLAATYEQYF

clone_size: many
j_call: TRBJ2-1
v_call: TRBV27
d_call: TRBD2
cdr3_nt: TGTGCCAGCAGTTTCCAGGAGCTAGCGGGAGTAAGGAATGAGCAGTTCTTC
cdr3_aa: CASSFQELAGVRNEQFF

clone_size: few
j_call: TRBJ1-1
v_call: TRBV27
d_call: -
cdr3_nt: TGTGCCAGCAGTTTTTCCAGGGAGATAAGCACTGAAGCTTTCTTT
cdr3_aa: CASSFSREISTEAFF

clone_size: many
j_call: TRBJ1-5
v_call: TRBV6-1
d_call: TRBD1
cdr3_nt: TGTGCCAGCATGGGACAGGGGGCGCCTTGGGGGAGCAATCAGCCCCAGCATTTT
cdr3_aa: CASMGQGAPWGSNQPQHF

clone_size: few
j_call: TRBJ2-7
v_call: TRBV7-8
d_call: TRBD2
cdr3_nt: TGTGCCAGCAGGACCAGCCCTAGCGGCTCCGAGCAGTACTTC
cdr3_aa: CASRTSPSGSEQYF

clone_size: few
j_call: TRBJ2-5
v_call: TRBV6-1
d_call: -
cdr3_nt: TGTGCCAGCAGCCCCGGACAGCAAGGGACCCAGTACTTC
cdr3_aa: CASSPGQQGTQYF

clone_size: many
j_call: TRBJ2-7
v_call: TRBV6-1
d_call: TRBD2
cdr3_nt: TGTGCCAGCAGGGGACTAGCGGGAGGGCCCTACGAGCAGTACTTC
cdr3_aa: CASRGLAGGPYEQYF

clone_size: many
j_call: TRBJ2-1
v_call: TRBV11-2
d_call: TRBD1
cdr3_nt: TGTGCCAGCAGCGGAGGACAGGGGGTTCCGTACAATGAGCAGTTCTTC
cdr3_aa: CASSGGQGVPYNEQFF

clone_size: many
j_call: TRBJ1-2
v_call: TRBV3-1
d_call: -
cdr3_nt: TGTGCCAGCACCCCTGGAATTGAGGGGCATGGCTACACCTTC
cdr3_aa: CASTPGIEGHGYTF

clone_size: few
j_call: TRBJ2-7
v_call: TRBV12-3/TRBV12-4
d_call: TRBD1
cdr3_nt: TGTGCCAGCAGTCAAGGGACAGGGATAACCTACGAGCAGTACTTC
cdr3_aa: CASSQGTGITYEQYF

clone_size: few
j_call: TRBJ2-3
v_call: TRBV15
d_call: TRBD1
cdr3_nt: TGTGCCACCAGCAGAGATCGCAGGGGGCTTACAGATACGCAGTATTTT
cdr3_aa: CATSRDRRGLTDTQYF

clone_size: -
j_call: TRBJ2-1
v_call: TRBV24-1
d_call: -
cdr3_nt: TGTGCCACCAGTGATTTGGCAGGGCATGAGCAGTTCTTC
cdr3_aa: CATSDLAGHEQFF

clone_size: many
j_call: TRBJ2-1
v_call: TRBV12-3/TRBV12-4
d_call: -
cdr3_nt: TGTGCCAGCAGTTTAGTTCAGGCTTATGAGCAGTTCTTC
cdr3_aa: CASSLVQAYEQFF

clone_size: -
j_call: TRBJ1-3
v_call: TRBV14
d_call: -
cdr3_nt: TGTGCCAGCAGCGGATGGGGGGCCTACTCTGGAAACACCATATATTTT
cdr3_aa: CASSGWGAYSGNTIYF

clone_size: -
j_call: TRBJ2-7
v_call: TRBV29-1
d_call: -
cdr3_nt: TGCAGCGTTGCCCTCTTCGGGTGGGCCGAGCAGTACTTC
cdr3_aa: CSVALFGWAEQYF

clone_size: few
j_call: TRBJ2-7
v_call: TRBV19
d_call: -
cdr3_nt: TGTGCCAGCAGTATATGTCGCGAGCAGTACTTC
cdr3_aa: CASSICREQYF

clone_size: -
j_call: TRBJ2-6
v_call: TRBV12-3/TRBV12-4
d_call: -
cdr3_nt: TGTGCCAGCAGTTCGCCGACGGGCTCTGGGGCCAACGTCCTGACTTTC
cdr3_aa: CASSSPTGSGANVLTF

clone_size: many
j_call: TRBJ2-1
v_call: TRBV9
d_call: TRBD2
cdr3_nt: TGTGCCAGCAGCGTGTCCGGACTAGCGGGGTTCTCCTACAATGAGCAGTTCTTC
cdr3_aa: CASSVSGLAGFSYNEQFF

clone_size: many
j_call: TRBJ1-1
v_call: TRBV29-1
d_call: -
cdr3_nt: TGCAGCGTTGAAAGGGACAAAGGCACTGAAGCTTTCTTT
cdr3_aa: CSVERDKGTEAFF

clone_size: few
j_call: TRBJ2-7
v_call: TRBV28
d_call: -
cdr3_nt: TGTGCCAGCGGATTAAGTGGGAGCGGCCGAAGGGAGCAGTACTTC
cdr3_aa: CASGLSGSGRREQYF